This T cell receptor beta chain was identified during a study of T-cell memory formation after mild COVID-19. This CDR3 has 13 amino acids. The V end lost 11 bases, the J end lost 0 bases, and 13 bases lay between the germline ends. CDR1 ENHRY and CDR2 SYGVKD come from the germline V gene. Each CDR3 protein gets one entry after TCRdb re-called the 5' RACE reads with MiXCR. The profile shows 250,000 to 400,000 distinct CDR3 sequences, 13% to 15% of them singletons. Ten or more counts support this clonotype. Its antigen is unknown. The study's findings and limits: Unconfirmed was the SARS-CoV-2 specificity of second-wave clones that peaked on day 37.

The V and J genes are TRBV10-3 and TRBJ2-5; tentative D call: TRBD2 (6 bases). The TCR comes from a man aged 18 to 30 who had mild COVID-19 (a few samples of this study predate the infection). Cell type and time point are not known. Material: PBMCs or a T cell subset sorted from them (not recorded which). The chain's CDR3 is CAVGSSDQETQYF. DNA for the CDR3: TGTGCCGTGGGTTCTAGCGACCAAGAGACCCAGTACTTC.